This T cell receptor beta chain stems from a study of T cells after somatic rescue of genetic block. This clone was picked up one time. The CDR3 runs to 16 residues. Germline assignment: CDR1 SGHNT and CDR2 YYREEE (reference sequence). Unmatched junction bases numbered 6, after V lost 4 bases and J lost 3 bases. Only in-frame clones appear in the TCRdb table, and some are missing; sequencing was by immunoSEQ multiplex PCR. The sample has approximately 11,000 clones, around 74% seen once. This sequence joins TRBV5-4 and TRBJ2-1; 11 bases map to TRBD2. The sequenced sample consisted of peripheral blood mononuclear cells (PBMCs). This TCR came from a boy younger than 18. The CDR3 here is CASSRLTSGVYNEQFF. As DNA, the CDR3 is TGTGCCAGCAGCAGATTGACTAGCGGGGTCTACAATGAGCAGTTCTTC.